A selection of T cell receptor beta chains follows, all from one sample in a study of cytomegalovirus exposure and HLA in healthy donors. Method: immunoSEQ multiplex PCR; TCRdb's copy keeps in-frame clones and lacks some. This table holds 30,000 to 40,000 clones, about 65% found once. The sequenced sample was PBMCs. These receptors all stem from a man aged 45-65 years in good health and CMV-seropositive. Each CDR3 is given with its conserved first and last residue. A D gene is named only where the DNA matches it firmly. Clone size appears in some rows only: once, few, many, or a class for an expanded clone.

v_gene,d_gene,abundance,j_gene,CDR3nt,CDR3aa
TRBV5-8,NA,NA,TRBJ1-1,TGTGCCAGCAGGAGGAAGCTGAACACTGAAGCTTTCTTT,CASRRKLNTEAFF
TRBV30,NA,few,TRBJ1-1,TGTGCCTGGAGTGTTATGCAGACTGAAGCTTTCTTT,CAWSVMQTEAFF
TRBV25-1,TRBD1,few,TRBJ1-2,TGTGCCAGCAGTGCCGGACAGGGGGTAGGGAACTATGGCTACACCTTC,CASSAGQGVGNYGYTF
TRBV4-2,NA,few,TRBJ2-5,TGTGCCAGCAGCCAAGACCCTCAAGAGACCCAGTACTTC,CASSQDPQETQYF
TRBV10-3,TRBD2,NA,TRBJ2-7,TGTGCCATCAGTGAAGGGGCGGCTAGCGGCTCCTACGAGCAGTACTTC,CAISEGAASGSYEQYF
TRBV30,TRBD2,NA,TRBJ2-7,TGTGCCTGGAGGGGTAGCGGGGCCCCCTGGTCTGGCGAGCAGTACTTC,CAWRGSGAPWSGEQYF
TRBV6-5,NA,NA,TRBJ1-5,TGTGCCAGCAGTATCGACAGGATTCAGCCCCAGCATTTT,CASSIDRIQPQHF
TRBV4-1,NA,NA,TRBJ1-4,TGCGCCAGCAGCCAAGCGCCCACTCAGGGGCTGGCTGAAAAACTGTTTTTT,CASSQAPTQGLAEKLFF
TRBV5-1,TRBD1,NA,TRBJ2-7,TGCGCCAGCAGCTTCGGGACAGGGTACGAGCAGTACTTC,CASSFGTGYEQYF
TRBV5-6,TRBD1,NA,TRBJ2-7,TGTGCCAGCAGCTTGACAGGGGGCCGAGTGAACTTC,CASSLTGGRVNF
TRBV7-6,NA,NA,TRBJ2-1,TGTGCCAGCAGCTTACATAGCAACAATGAGCAGTTCTTC,CASSLHSNNEQFF
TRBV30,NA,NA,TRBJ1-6,TGTGCCTCGGGGATTTCACCCCTCCACTTT,CASGISPLHF
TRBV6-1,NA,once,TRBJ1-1,TGTGCCAGCAGGCTGAGGGACACTGAAGCTTTCTTT,CASRLRDTEAFF
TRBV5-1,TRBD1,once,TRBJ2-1,TGCGCCAGCAGCTTTCAGGGGGCGGGGTACAATGAGCAGTTCTTC,CASSFQGAGYNEQFF
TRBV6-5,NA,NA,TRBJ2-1,TGTGCCAGCAGTTCCAGGGTTGGTGAGCAGTTCTTC,CASSSRVGEQFF
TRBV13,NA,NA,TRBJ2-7,TGTGCCAGCAGCGTCGACAAATACGAGCAGTACTTC,CASSVDKYEQYF
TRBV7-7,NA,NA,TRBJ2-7,TGTGCTAGCAGCCCCTCAGGGTTAGGAGACGAGCAGTACTTC,CASSPSGLGDEQYF
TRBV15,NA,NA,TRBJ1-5,TGTGCCACCAGCAGAGATGGGCTGTATAGCAATCAGCCCCAGCATTTT,CATSRDGLYSNQPQHF
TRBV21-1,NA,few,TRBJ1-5,TGTGCCAGGGCGGGGTCCCTTTCGAATCAGCCCCAGCATTTT,CARAGSLSNQPQHF
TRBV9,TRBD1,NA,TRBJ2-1,TGTGCCAGCAGCGTGGGACAGACCAATGAGCAGTTCTTC,CASSVGQTNEQFF
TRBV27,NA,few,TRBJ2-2,TGTGCCAGCAGCCTGGGGGGTAGAGACACCGGGGAGCTGTTTTTT,CASSLGGRDTGELFF
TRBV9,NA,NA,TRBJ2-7,TGTGCCAGCAGCGGTAGGACAAACTCCTACGAGCAGTACTTC,CASSGRTNSYEQYF
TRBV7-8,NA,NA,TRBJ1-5,TGTGCCAGCAGCTTTGGTCAGGGTTCGACTCAGCCCCAGCATTTT,CASSFGQGSTQPQHF
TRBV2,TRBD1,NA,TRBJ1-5,TGTGCCAGCAGTTGGGACAGTAGCAATCAGCCCCAGCATTTT,CASSWDSSNQPQHF
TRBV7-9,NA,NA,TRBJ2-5,TGTGCCAGCAGCTTAGCGGGAGGAGAGACCCAGTACTTC,CASSLAGGETQYF
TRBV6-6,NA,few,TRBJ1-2,TGTGCCAGCAGGGTAAATTTGGACTTTTACACCTTC,CASRVNLDFYTF